The table lists the clone carrying this T cell receptor beta chain with many counts. Germline CDR1 reads MNHNY; CDR2 reads SVGAGI (reference sequence). The CDR3 has 17 residues. V lost 4 bases and J 4 bases, leaving 22 bases between the germline ends. TCRdb reprocessed the reads via MiXCR and lists one record per CDR3 protein. The top ten clones hold almost 7.5% of a sample with 200,000 to 300,000 distinct CDR3 sequences, more than 25% of them seen once. The data are from a study of kidney transplant recipient with SARS-CoV-2 infection. This chain uses TRBV6-6 with TRBJ1-2; D is ambiguous. Source: a blood sample, taken at baseline and between days 110 and 120 from a kidney transplant recipient. This TCR came from a male patient in his 30s who had COVID-19 and was a kidney transplant recipient. Some T cells may be the graft donor's. The CDR3 spells CASSCLIGGRKTYGYTF. CDR3 nucleotides: TGTGCCAGCAGTTGTTTGATAGGTGGGAGAAAGACCTATGGCTACACCTTC.